Below are 21 T cell receptor beta chains sequenced from a single sample in a study of OX40 agonist ivuxolimab in advanced cancers. Assay used: immunoSEQ multiplex PCR; TCRdb lists only in-frame clones, some missing. The profile shows 65,000 to 75,000 clones, about nine tenths of them singletons. Sequencing used CD4+ or CD8+ T cells sorted from blood, obtained in a trial of the OX40 agonist ivuxolimab. The receptors stem from an adult with an advanced solid tumor such as melanoma, head and neck, liver or kidney cancer.

The chain couples TRBV6-6 to TRBJ1-2; no firm D call. V lost 6 bases to trimming and J lost 6 bases, with 5 bases between them. The germline V gene encodes CDR1 MNHNY and CDR2 SVGAGI (reference sequence). The CDR3 is 10 amino acids. The CDR3 DNA reads as TGTGCCAGCAGCCTGGATGGCTACACCTTC. Translated, it gives CASSLDGYTF.

The chain recombines TRBV18 with TRBJ2-1; no clear D gene. Trimming cost V 1 base and J 4 bases, with 8 bases left between them. CDR3 length: 14 amino acids. The germline gives CDR1 KGHSH, CDR2 LQKENI. The CDR3 is CASSPRGTYNEQFF. CDR3 bases: TGTGCCAGCTCACCACGAGGTACATACAATGAGCAGTTCTTC.

V is TRBV18 and J is TRBJ2-6; no clear D gene. Germline-derived CDR1 and CDR2 are KGHSH and LQKENI. The CDR3 consists of 18 residues. V lost 1 base to trimming and J lost 3 bases, with 16 bases between them. CDR3 bases: TGTGCCAGCTCACCACTTTCAAGCCGAACGAGTGGGGCCAACGTCCTGACTTTC. Its translation: CASSPLSSRTSGANVLTF.

This clone was picked up one time. The chain links TRBV6-1 to TRBJ1-2; maybe TRBD1 (6 bases). The CDR3 is 14 amino acids. The V end lost 4 bases, the J end lost 5 bases, and 14 bases lay between the germline ends. Per the germline V gene, CDR1 is MNHNS and CDR2 is SASEGT. CDR3 loop: CASSAGTNVYGYTF. The DNA of the CDR3 is TGTGCCAGCAGTGCCGGGACAAACGTATATGGCTACACCTTC.

This clone was seen more than once but under ten times. Here the CDR3 reads CAISPRGTEAFF. DNA of the CDR3: TGTGCCATCAGTCCAAGGGGCACTGAAGCTTTCTTT. V usage is TRBV10-3 and J usage is TRBJ1-1; a possible D gene is TRBD1 (5 bases). Trimming stripped 5 bases from V and 4 bases from J, with 8 bases between. Per the germline V gene, CDR1 is ENHRY and CDR2 is SYGVKD. The CDR3 has 12 residues.

This chain links TRBV5-1 with TRBJ1-4; the match to TRBD1 covers 8 bases. This CDR3 has 14 residues. The trim removed 1 base at V and 10 bases at J, leaving 6 bases unmatched. Germline-derived CDR1 and CDR2 are SGHRS and YFSETQ. For the CDR3, the DNA is TGCGCCAGCAGCTTGTCGGACAGGGATGGAAAACTGTTTTTT. This encodes CASSLSDRDGKLFF.

The chain employs TRBV6-1 and TRBJ1-2; weak D call: TRBD1 (5 bases). Trimming removed 7 bases at V and 4 bases at J, with 16 bases between. The CDR3 has 14 residues. Germline V lookup: CDR1 MNHNS, CDR2 SASEGT. CDR3 amino acids: CASTAGKGVYGYTF. CDR3 in DNA: TGTGCCAGCACCGCAGGGAAAGGGGTCTATGGCTACACCTTC.

The DNA of the CDR3 is TGTGCCAGCAGCTTGGACCAGGCAACAAACATTCAGTACTTC. Translation gives CASSLDQATNIQYF. The chain carries TRBV5-5 and TRBJ2-4; D is uncertain. V was trimmed by 0 bases and J by 6 bases, leaving 10 bases between them. CDR3 length equals 14 residues. CDR1 SGHKS and CDR2 YYEKEE come from the germline V gene (reference sequence).

CDR3 in DNA: TGTGCCAGCAGTGACTTTACGTGGAATGAGCAGTTCTTC. Translation gives CASSDFTWNEQFF. This chain uses TRBV2 with TRBJ2-1; D remains unclear. Germline CDR1 reads SNHLY; CDR2 reads FYNNEI. Trimming stripped 3 bases from V and 7 bases from J, with 10 bases between. The CDR3 runs to 13 residues.

In this sample, this clone turned up once. The sample carries other DNA sequences with the same CDR3. The J gene is TRBJ2-7, the V gene TRBV5-1; the match to TRBD1 covers 8 bases. Germline assignment: CDR1 SGHRS and CDR2 YFSETQ. This CDR3 has 14 residues. V was clipped by 3 bases and J by 3 bases; unmatched bases: 5. The CDR3 protein is CASSSTGGSYEQYF. CDR3 DNA sequence: TGCGCCAGCAGCTCTACAGGGGGGAGCTACGAGCAGTACTTC.

In this sample, this clone turned up a few times. The chain carries TRBV6-5 and TRBJ2-7, with D hard to call. In germline, CDR1 is MNHEY, CDR2 SVGAGI. The length of the CDR3 is 13 residues. The V gene lost 8 bases and the J gene lost 3 bases, with 14 bases spanning the gap. The CDR3 bases are TGTGCCAGCGCCGGAAGGGCAGACTACGAGCAGTACTTC. It yields the protein CASAGRADYEQYF.

The J gene is TRBJ2-6, the V gene TRBV5-1; D remains ambiguous. The V end was cut by 6 bases, the J end by 0 bases, with 10 bases between. Germline V gene sequence: CDR1 SGHRS, CDR2 YFSETQ. The length of the CDR3 is 15 residues. The CDR3 DNA follows: TGCGCCAGCACCCAGGAGAGCTCTGGGGCCAACGTCCTGACTTTC. It codes for CASTQESSGANVLTF.

The chain recombines TRBV5-5 with TRBJ1-2, with TRBD1 identical over 8 bases. The CDR3 sequence is 15 residues long. Germline trimming cut 0 bases from V and 4 bases from J; bases unmatched to any gene: 5. CDR1 is SGHKS and CDR2 is YYEKEE in the germline V gene (reference sequence). The CDR3 DNA is TGTGCCAGCAGCTTGGACCCAACAGGGGGCTATGGCTACACCTTC. Protein: CASSLDPTGGYGYTF. The complete variable domain, with remaining parts taken from reference TRBV5-5 and TRBJ1-2, reads DAGVTQSPTHLIKTRGQQVTLRCSPISGHKSVSWYQQVLGQGPQFIFQYYEKEERGRGNFPDRFSARQFPNYSSELNVNALLLGDSALYLCASSLDPTGGYGYTFGSGTRLTVV.

This chain connects TRBV6-6 to TRBJ1-1, with 9 bases that match TRBD1. V gave up 5 bases and J gave up 4 bases; unmatched junction bases: 8. CDR3 length: 15 residues. Looked up from germline, CDR1 is MNHNY and CDR2 is SVGAGI (reference sequence). CDR3 residues: CASSHYRGPGTEAFF. The CDR3 DNA sequence: TGTGCCAGCAGTCATTACAGGGGGCCCGGCACTGAAGCTTTCTTT.

The V gene is TRBV10-1, the J gene TRBJ2-5; no definite D call. This CDR3 is built from 13 residues. V lost 4 bases to trimming and J lost 1 base, with 7 bases between them. Per germline, CDR1 WNHNN and CDR2 SYGVQD (reference sequence). In DNA form, the CDR3 reads TGCGCCAGCAGTGCTGTCGGCCAAGAGACCCAGTACTTC. Translation: CASSAVGQETQYF.

The CDR3 nucleotides read TGTGCCAGCAGCAAAGGCGCAGGGGTTCCTTACGAGCAGTACTTC. It is translated as CASSKGAGVPYEQYF. The rearrangement joins TRBV21-1 to TRBJ2-7; the D segment call TRBD1 is taken from the table without a DNA check. TRBV21-1 counts as a pseudogene. This CDR3 is built from 15 residues.

The chain links TRBV7-9 to TRBJ1-3, with a tentative D call TRBD1 (5 bases). Trimming left V 5 bases short and J 4 bases short, with 21 bases between. Germline CDR1 and CDR2: SEHNR and FQNEAQ (reference sequence). This CDR3 contains 17 residues. CDR3: CASSLIAGTARGNTIYF. The CDR3 DNA is TGTGCCAGCAGCCTAATAGCCGGGACGGCGCGGGGAAACACCATATATTTT.

This rearrangement joins TRBV10-3 to TRBJ2-7; possible D gene TRBD2, 8 bases. V was pared by 8 bases and J by 1 base, with 30 bases between. Germline CDR1 is ENHRY and CDR2 is SYGVKD. The CDR3 is 19 residues long. The CDR3 is CAIGFTGDTGTSSSYEQYF. CDR3 sequence (DNA): TGTGCCATCGGCTTCACAGGGGACACCGGGACTAGTAGTTCCTACGAGCAGTACTTC.

The chain links TRBV10-3 to TRBJ2-3; TRBD1 matches at 7 bases. Trimming took 8 bases from V and 1 from J; bases not matched to a gene: 9. The CDR3 runs 15 residues. CDR1 is ENHRY and CDR2 is SYGVKD in the germline V gene. CDR3 residues: CAIGEGASGTDTQYF. The CDR3 region has the DNA TGTGCCATCGGCGAGGGGGCGTCGGGCACAGATACGCAGTATTTT.

This chain connects TRBV5-1 to TRBJ2-7, with D tentatively TRBD1 (6 bases). With 5 bases removed from V and 0 bases from J, the gap between germline ends came to 15 bases. CDR3 length equals 15 residues. Looked up from germline, CDR1 is SGHRS and CDR2 is YFSETQ. The CDR3 DNA follows: TGCGCCAGCAGACCACAGGGACGAGACTCCTACGAGCAGTACTTC. It translates to CASRPQGRDSYEQYF.

This chain links TRBV5-6 with TRBJ1-2, with 10 positions matching TRBD1. Germline V CDR1 and CDR2: SGHDT, YYEEEE. Trimming cost V 3 bases and J 6 bases; bases outside gene matches: 2. The CDR3 has 13 residues. In DNA, the CDR3 is TGTGCCAGCAGCTCGACAGGGGGCCATGGCTACACCTTC. Its translation: CASSSTGGHGYTF.